This T cell receptor (beta chain) stems from a study of cytomegalovirus exposure and HLA in healthy donors. The study's findings and limits: Most TCR sequences showed up rarely, but some public TCRs showed up in many donors. A later analysis reportedly identified an Asian-associated ancestry cluster as carrying fewer N-insertions than the 666-donor mean.

V shed 6 bases and J 5 bases; nucleotides not matched to a gene: 5. Looked up from germline, CDR1 is SGHVS and CDR2 is FNYEAQ. The CDR3 covers 14 residues. The primer mix had 60 Vbeta and 13 Jbeta primers. Generated by immunoSEQ multiplex PCR, the TCRdb table keeps only in-frame clones and is missing some. The sample table includes more than 110,000 clones. Comment on this clone: Its antigen is not known.

Sequencing used PBMCs. This chain joins TRBV7-6 and TRBJ2-3, with 10 bases fitting TRBD2. This sequence was found in a man in his forties in good health and CMV-seronegative. The CDR3 DNA reads as TGTGCCAGCAGTTCGGGACTAGCGAGAGATACGCAGTATTTT. This encodes CASSSGLARDTQYF.